The entry below describes one T cell receptor (beta chain). What it recognizes is unknown. Method: immunoSEQ multiplex PCR; TCRdb's copy keeps in-frame clones and lacks some. Of some 2 million clones listed, approximately 95% are singletons. The CDR3 is made up of 14 amino acids. The germline CDR1 and CDR2 sequences are MGHRA and YSYEKL. Trimming cost V 0 bases and J 5 bases, with 10 bases left between them. This sample is drawn from a study of shared clonotypes between healthy human individuals. General study points: The study's rarefaction showed incomplete sorted-subset sequencing despite large depth. Clonotypes that were shared across a few donors made up approximately 5% of naive CD4 clonotypes.

The sample was naive CD4+ T cells sorted from blood. Stated subset: CD45RA+ positively selected. This rearrangement joins TRBV4-1 to TRBJ2-5; D gene unclear. The origin of this receptor is a man between 18 and 35 years old in good health. CDR3 region: CASSQDYGRETQYF. The DNA for the CDR3 is TGCGCCAGCAGCCAAGACTACGGCAGGGAGACCCAGTACTTC.